This passage covers 25 T cell receptor beta chains from one sample sequenced in a study of shared clonotypes between healthy human individuals. Libraries were prepared by immunoSEQ multiplex PCR; TCRdb keeps only in-frame clonotypes and omits some of them. The table lists approximately 740,000 clones, around 72% of them singletons. The sample was memory CD4+ T cells sorted from blood. Subset specified: CD45RA-negative fraction. These receptors were collected from a woman aged 30 to 39 in good health.

The genes are TRBV11-3 and TRBJ2-1; TRBD2 aligns across 7 bases. The germline CDR1 and CDR2 sequences are SGHNT and YENEEA. This CDR3 contains 16 residues. V lost 0 bases and J lost 0; bases outside the gene matches: 2. The CDR3 is CASSLEKRDSYNEQFF. The DNA for the CDR3 is TGTGCCAGCAGCTTAGAGAAGCGGGACTCCTACAATGAGCAGTTCTTC.

J is TRBJ2-3 and V is TRBV5-1; D remains unclear. Germline V gene data show CDR1 as SGHRS and CDR2 as YFSETQ. The CDR3 spans 13 residues. V lost 4 bases to trimming and J lost 1 base, with 7 bases between them. The DNA of the CDR3 is TGCGCCAGCAGCCCGGATGGCACAGATACGCAGTATTTT. As protein: CASSPDGTDTQYF.

V is TRBV28 and J is TRBJ2-3; D unclear. Germline CDR1 is MDHEN and CDR2 is SYDVKM. Trimming left V 5 bases short and J 1 base short, with 16 bases between. This CDR3 is 16 amino acids long. CDR3 loop: CASSPNLGKGTDTQYF. The CDR3 DNA reads TGTGCCAGCAGTCCAAATCTAGGGAAGGGCACAGATACGCAGTATTTT.

The chain uses TRBV7-9 and TRBJ2-6; 7 bases map to TRBD1. The CDR3 has 18 residues. From germline, CDR1 is SEHNR and CDR2 FQNEAQ (reference sequence). V lost 2 bases and J lost 2; bases outside the gene matches: 9. CDR3 residues: CASSLSRTGMAGANVLTF. The CDR3 DNA follows: TGTGCCAGCAGCTTATCTCGGACAGGAATGGCTGGGGCCAACGTCCTGACTTTC.

The chain couples TRBV20-1 to TRBJ2-5; D is uncertain. The CDR3 runs to 11 residues. V dropped 1 base and J dropped 5 bases, with 5 bases sitting between them. Germline loops: CDR1 DFQATT, CDR2 SNEGSKA (reference sequence). CDR3 coding DNA: TGCAGTGCTAGAGTTTGGGAGACCCAGTACTTC. Translation gives CSARVWETQYF.

The chain links TRBV28 to TRBJ2-1, with 8 bases that match TRBD2. The CDR3 has 15 residues. Losses at the gene ends were 6 bases for V and 7 bases for J; bases not matched to a gene: 11. The germline V gene has CDR1 MDHEN and CDR2 SYDVKM. CDR3 region: CASRSSGRALNEQFF. CDR3 in DNA: TGTGCCAGCAGATCCTCCGGGAGGGCCTTGAATGAGCAGTTCTTC. Together with reference TRBV28 and TRBJ2-1, the CDR3 gives the full variable domain: DVKVTQSSRYLVKRTGEKVFLECVQDMDHENMFWYRQDPGLGLRLIYFSYDVKMKEKGDIPEGYSVSREKKERFSLILESASTNQTSMYLCASRSSGRALNEQFFGPGTRLTVL.

V gene TRBV6-5 combines with J gene TRBJ1-5; D not resolved. Germline V gene lookup returns CDR1 MNHEY and CDR2 SVGAGI. The CDR3 runs 12 residues. V was shortened by 6 bases and J by 1 base, with 4 bases between the two germline ends. The CDR3, as DNA: TGTGCCAGCAGGGTCAGCAATCAGCCCCAGCATTTT. Translation gives CASRVSNQPQHF.

The chain couples TRBV28 to TRBJ2-1, with 12 bases matching TRBD2. This CDR3 has 17 residues. Trimming cost V 5 bases and J 1 base; bases outside gene matches: 6. Germline lookup yields CDR1 MDHEN and CDR2 SYDVKM. CDR3 nucleotide sequence: TGTGCCAGCAGTCCTGGGACTAGCGGGTTATCCTACAATGAGCAGTTCTTC. Its protein product is CASSPGTSGLSYNEQFF.

This sequence joins TRBV25-1 and TRBJ1-6; a weak D match, TRBD1 (6 bases). Germline CDR1 and CDR2: MGHDK and SYGVNS. This CDR3 spans 15 amino acids. Between the trimmed V and J ends, which lost 3 bases and 5 bases, there was a span of 11 bases. CDR3 sequence reads: CASSDPGANNSPLHF. The CDR3 DNA follows: TGTGCCAGCAGTGACCCAGGGGCTAATAATTCACCCCTCCACTTT.

J is TRBJ2-1 and V is TRBV7-2; no clear D. V lost 3 bases and J 10 bases, leaving 16 bases between the germline ends. CDR3 length equals 14 residues. CDR1 SGHTA and CDR2 FQGNSA come from the germline V gene. The CDR3 DNA is TGTGCCAGCAGCTTGAGCCTCGGCGTGCTCGAGCAGTTCTTC. Translating it yields CASSLSLGVLEQFF.

This chain connects TRBV7-9 to TRBJ1-2; no definite D call. Trimming left V 1 base short and J 4 bases short, with 10 bases between. The CDR3 spans 14 residues. The germline gives CDR1 SEHNR, CDR2 FQNEAQ (reference sequence). DNA of the CDR3: TGTGCCAGCAGCTTAGTTCCGGTCCGCTATGGCTACACCTTC. Translating gives CASSLVPVRYGYTF. Combining the CDR3 with reference TRBV7-9 and TRBJ1-2 gives the whole variable domain DTGVSQNPRHKITKRGQNVTFRCDPISEHNRLYWYRQTLGQGPEFLTYFQNEAQLEKSRLLSDRFSAERPKGSFSTLEIQRTEQGDSAMYLCASSLVPVRYGYTFGSGTRLTVV.

This rearrangement joins TRBV27 to TRBJ2-6; D is uncertain. V shed 5 bases and J shed 0 bases, with 11 bases lying between them. The CDR3 runs 16 residues. Germline CDR1 and CDR2: MNHEY and SMNVEV (reference sequence). This CDR3 reads CASSPWLDSGANVLTF. The DNA for the CDR3 is TGTGCCAGCAGTCCCTGGCTCGACTCTGGGGCCAACGTCCTGACTTTC.

The rearrangement joins TRBV7-9 to TRBJ1-2; 10 positions agree with TRBD1. Germline V CDR1 and CDR2: SEHNR, FQNEAQ (reference sequence). The CDR3 has 14 residues. Trimming at V came to 5 bases and at J to 5 bases, leaving 5 bases not matched to a gene. The DNA of the CDR3 is TGTGCCAGCAGCGCGGGGACAGGGGATTATGGCTACACCTTC. It yields the protein CASSAGTGDYGYTF.

J is TRBJ2-5 and V is TRBV5-1, with D perhaps assigned TRBD1 or TRBD2 (5 bases each). Germline CDR1 SGHRS, CDR2 YFSETQ. V was pared by 5 bases and J by 5 bases, with 13 bases between. CDR3 length: 13 residues. The CDR3 bases are TGCGCCAGCAGTAGGGACGCCAGGGAGACCCAGTACTTC. Its protein is CASSRDARETQYF.

This clone appeared a single time. The chain employs TRBV28 and TRBJ2-7, with D perhaps matching TRBD1 or TRBD2 (5 bases each). Looked up from germline, CDR1 is MDHEN and CDR2 is SYDVKM. Trimming left V 6 bases short and J 7 bases short, with 22 bases between. This CDR3 comprises 15 residues. CDR3 nucleotides: TGTGCCAGCAGCCGTCCTCCTCTGGGGGTTGGAGAGCAGTACTTC. Encoded protein: CASSRPPLGVGEQYF.

The CDR3 reads CASSLWGKNTEAFF. The CDR3 DNA follows: TGTGCCAGCAGTTTATGGGGGAAGAACACTGAAGCTTTCTTT. The genes are TRBV28 and TRBJ1-1; D remains unclear. Trimming removed 0 bases from V and 1 base from J, with 6 bases in between. The CDR3 loop spans 14 amino acids. The germline V gene has CDR1 MDHEN and CDR2 SYDVKM.

This chain uses TRBV5-1 with TRBJ1-1; 7 nucleotides line up with TRBD1. The V gene's germline CDR1 is SGHRS and CDR2 YFSETQ. The CDR3 has 15 residues. Unmatched junction bases numbered 8, after V lost 6 bases and J lost 0 bases. The CDR3 sequence: CASNRDSPMNTEAFF. The CDR3 DNA sequence: TGCGCCAGCAACCGGGACAGCCCCATGAACACTGAAGCTTTCTTT.

In its sample, this clone was seen a few times. This sequence joins TRBV11-3 and TRBJ2-1; D may be TRBD1 (6 bases). Germline values: CDR1 SGHNT, CDR2 YENEEA. The V and J ends lost 5 bases and 10 bases respectively, with 21 bases between them. CDR3 length: 15 residues. The CDR3 DNA is TGTGCCAGCAGCATCGGGGCCGACAGGAGCCGCGAGCAGTTCTTC. Protein sequence: CASSIGADRSREQFF.

A word on this clone: The identical CDR3 is also encoded by other nucleotide sequences in the sample. The genes are TRBV25-1 and TRBJ2-3; no definite D call. This CDR3 comprises 13 residues. CDR1 and CDR2 from the germline V gene are MGHDK and SYGVNS. V was clipped by 2 bases and J by 1 base, with 4 bases between them. In DNA form, the CDR3 reads TGTGCCAGCAGTGAAGGCGGCACAGATACGCAGTATTTT. This codes for CASSEGGTDTQYF.

The chain combines TRBV7-2 with TRBJ2-7, with D uncertain. The length of the CDR3 is 15 residues. V was pared by 1 base and J by 0 bases, with 10 bases between. CDR1 is SGHTA and CDR2 is FQGNSA in the germline V gene. The CDR3 spells CASSLELWSSYEQYF. CDR3 in DNA: TGTGCCAGCAGCTTAGAACTTTGGAGCTCCTACGAGCAGTACTTC.

This clone came up a few times. The chain couples TRBV6-5 to TRBJ1-1; 9 nucleotides match TRBD1. CDR3 length: 13 amino acids. The V and J ends lost 6 bases and 7 bases, in that order; junction bases with no gene match: 6. Looked up from germline, CDR1 is MNHEY and CDR2 is SVGAGI. Written as DNA, the CDR3 is TGTGCCAGCAGACAGGGGGCCCTCGGTGAAGCTTTCTTT. Protein sequence: CASRQGALGEAFF.

The chain joins TRBV7-8 to TRBJ2-3; tentatively, D is TRBD1 or TRBD2 (7 bases each). This CDR3 region has 17 residues. CDR1 is SGHVS, CDR2 FQNEAQ, per germline. V was cut by 2 bases and J by 0 bases, with 15 bases left in between. CDR3 loop: CASSLPRGGVSTDTQYF. The CDR3 bases are TGTGCCAGCAGCTTACCCAGGGGGGGGGTTAGCACAGATACGCAGTATTTT.

The rearrangement links TRBV29-1 to TRBJ1-1, with D possibly TRBD1 on 5 matching bases. Trimming stripped 1 base from V and 1 base from J, with 19 bases between. Germline lookup yields CDR1 SQVTM and CDR2 ANQGSEA. The CDR3 runs to 17 residues. The CDR3 sequence is CSVEVSGRGIENTEAFF. The CDR3 coding sequence is TGCAGCGTTGAAGTATCAGGGAGGGGTATCGAGAACACTGAAGCTTTCTTT.

This chain joins TRBV6-5 and TRBJ2-5, with D possibly TRBD2 on 7 matching bases. The closer fit of TRBJ2-7 to the DNA end suggests the J call may be wrong. Germline V gives CDR1 MNHEY, CDR2 SVGAGI. The CDR3 has 13 residues. For the CDR3, the DNA is TGTGCCAGCTCTAGGGGGAGGGGTGGCGAGCAGTACTTC. Protein: CASSRGRGGEQYF.

This clone was picked up a small number of times. The chain employs TRBV9 and TRBJ2-5, with D maybe TRBD2 (6 bases). Germline assignment: CDR1 SGDLS and CDR2 YYNGEE. The V end lost 0 bases, the J end lost 7 bases, and 13 bases lay between the germline ends. This CDR3 is 14 amino acids long. The CDR3 DNA reads as TGTGCCAGCAGCGTAGAAGGGGCCGGGGGGACCCAGTACTTC. This encodes CASSVEGAGGTQYF.